One T cell receptor beta chain is described in this entry. Its target is unknown. TCRdb itself ran the reads through MiXCR, one entry per CDR3 protein. The sample shows about 52,000 distinct CDR3 sequences, around 20% of them seen only once. The data stem from a study of T cell repertoires in cytomegalovirus infection. Study summary: Signatures in public TCR beta sequences pointed to both CMV infection and matching HLA type. Findings and caveats of the study: HLA-C-restricted TCR beta clonotypes specific for CMV led the ex vivo response. There were carriers of CMV plus the relevant HLA, and cumulative public TCR beta family frequency identified them.

The source was CD8+ T cells from cultured PBMCs, collected from culture after CMV antigen stimulation. The receptor's source is a human donor in good health (CMV status not recorded). Some clones in this sample may be carry-over from other donors' samples.

CDR3 bases: TGTGCCAGCAGTTTATACCAGACGGATGAAAAACTGTTTTTT. This codes for CASSLYQTDEKLFF. The gene calls are TRBV28 and TRBJ1-4; D is ambiguous. V was pared by 1 base and J by 6 bases, with 9 bases between. In germline, CDR1 is MDHEN, CDR2 SYDVKM. CDR3 length: 14 residues.